This T cell receptor beta chain was recorded in a study of blood T cell repertoires in COVID-19. The overall study: Collection of acute and convalescent COVID-19 samples took place in the United States, Italy and Spain. From T cells, B-cell-depleted T cells, or PBMCs came the material, which was cDNA or gDNA.

How the authors handled the data: The assay estimated nucleated cells by amplifying reference gene primers. Profiled with immunoSEQ multiplex PCR; TCRdb holds only in-frame clones, not every one. Clone size and the V and J calls come from that table; the DNA yielded D and trimming. The sample consists of around 26,000 clones, roughly 90% of them appearing once. From germline, CDR1 is SGDLS and CDR2 YYNGEE. Trimming took off 0 bases at V and 5 bases at J, with 11 bases between the two ends. The CDR3 is made up of 14 amino acids. This clone has just a few counts. This TCR derives from a human donor in a cohort sampled during active COVID-19. The material sequenced was peripheral blood. The rearrangement uses TRBV9 and TRBJ1-1, with a possible D match to TRBD1 (5 bases). CDR3 nucleotides: TGTGCCAGCAGCGTAGTTGCAGGGAGGACTGAAGCTTTCTTT. It yields the protein CASSVVAGRTEAFF.